This is a list of T cell receptor beta chains from one sample in a study of OX40 agonist ivuxolimab in advanced cancers. Repertoires were generated with immunoSEQ multiplex PCR, while TCRdb's copy carries only in-frame clones and drops some. The sample has approximately 90,000 clones, 89% seen once. Specimen: CD4+ or CD8+ T cells sorted from blood, collected in a trial of the OX40 agonist ivuxolimab. These receptors originate from an adult with an advanced solid tumor such as melanoma, head and neck, liver or kidney cancer. CDR3s include the opening cysteine and the closing phenylalanine or tryptophan. A D gene is named only where the DNA matches it firmly. The listing skips clone size in some rows; elsewhere it reads once, few, many or a size class.

v_call	clone_size	j_call	d_call	cdr3_nt	cdr3_aa
TRBV4-3	-	TRBJ2-1	-	TGCGCCAGCAGCCAAGATTGGGCGGACAATGAGCAGTTCTTC	CASSQDWADNEQFF
TRBV30	-	TRBJ1-3	TRBD1	TGTGCCTGGAAGGGACAGATCTCTGGAAACACCATATATTTT	CAWKGQISGNTIYF
TRBV4-3	-	TRBJ1-3	TRBD1	TGCGCCAGCAGCCAAGATATCGGACAGGGGAACACCATATATTTT	CASSQDIGQGNTIYF
TRBV9	-	TRBJ1-1	-	TGTGCCAGCAGACCAGCAGGGGATCCCTTCTCTAAAGCTTTCTTT	CASRPAGDPFSKAFF
TRBV27	-	TRBJ2-2	TRBD2	TGTGCCAGCAGGCTAGCGGGAGTAATCGGGGAGCTGTTTTTT	CASRLAGVIGELFF
TRBV5-1	-	TRBJ1-1	-	TGCGCCAGCAGCTCCGAGGACCGTGAAGCTTTCTTT	CASSSEDREAFF
TRBV5-4	-	TRBJ1-5	TRBD1	TGTGCCAGCAGCTCACCTGACAGGGGAAATAGCAATCAGCCCCAGCATTTT	CASSSPDRGNSNQPQHF
TRBV19	-	TRBJ1-5	-	TGTGCCAGTAGTATAGGGGGGGCACCTGGCAATCAGCCCCAGCATTTT	CASSIGGAPGNQPQHF
TRBV6-5	-	TRBJ1-2	-	TGTGCCATCCGGGACAATAACTATGGCTACACCTTC	CAIRDNNYGYTF
TRBV25-1	-	TRBJ1-4	-	TGTGCCAGCAGTGAAGGGACTAATGAAAAACTGTTTTTT	CASSEGTNEKLFF
TRBV11-2	-	TRBJ2-7	-	TGTGCCAGCACCCCGTTGAGAGCGTTCAACGAGCAGTACTTC	CASTPLRAFNEQYF
TRBV5-1	-	TRBJ2-3	TRBD2	TGCGCCAGCAGCTTGAAAAGCGGGACCACAGATACGCAGTATTTT	CASSLKSGTTDTQYF
TRBV5-4	-	TRBJ1-1	-	TGTGCCAGCACAGCGGGGGGACTCATGAACACTGAAGCTTTCTTT	CASTAGGLMNTEAFF
TRBV4-1	-	TRBJ1-6	TRBD1	TGCGCCAGCAGCCGGGACAGGGTAGAGTCACCCCTCCACTTT	CASSRDRVESPLHF
TRBV11-2	-	TRBJ1-3	-	TGTGCCAGCAGCTTAACTGAAGGAAACACCATATATTTT	CASSLTEGNTIYF
TRBV20-1	once	TRBJ2-1	-	TGCAGTGCTTCAGTCGGGTTAGGGCAGTTCTTC	CSASVGLGQFF
TRBV5-6	-	TRBJ1-4	-	TGTGCCAGCAGCTTGGGGTCAACAACTAATGAAAAACTGTTTTTT	CASSLGSTTNEKLFF
TRBV28	-	TRBJ1-1	-	TGTGCCAGCAGTTTAGGGAATGAAAATGCGGCTTTCTTT	CASSLGNENAAFF
TRBV6-1	-	TRBJ2-1	-	TGTGCCAGCAGTAAACTAGGTGAGCAGTTCTTC	CASSKLGEQFF
TRBV18	-	TRBJ2-3	-	TGTGCCAGCTCAGACAAACAAGACATTTTGCAGTATTTT	CASSDKQDILQYF
TRBV7-2	-	TRBJ2-6	-	TGTGCCAGCAGCTTCCACAGGGAGCGAGACTCTGGGGCCAACGTCCTGACTTTC	CASSFHRERDSGANVLTF
TRBV27	-	TRBJ2-7	-	TGTGCCAGCAGTTTAATAGGGCGGTACGAGCAGTACTTC	CASSLIGRYEQYF
TRBV7-8	-	TRBJ2-7	-	TGTGCCAGCAGCCTCAAGGGGGGGAGAGACTACGAGCAGTACTTC	CASSLKGGRDYEQYF
TRBV28	once	TRBJ1-2	-	TGTGCCAGCAGTTTATCGGCAGGCTTCTATGGCTACACCTTC	CASSLSAGFYGYTF
TRBV19	-	TRBJ1-5	-	TGTGCCAGTAAAGAATCGGGGGTAAGCAATCAGCCCCAGCATTTT	CASKESGVSNQPQHF
TRBV19	-	TRBJ2-7	-	TGTGCCAGTAGTACCCCAGGTGGCGGACGAGGAGAGCAGTACTTC	CASSTPGGGRGEQYF
TRBV4-3	-	TRBJ1-2	-	TGCGCCAGCAGCCAAGTCCTCAGGGCTAACTATGGCTACACCTTC	CASSQVLRANYGYTF
TRBV19	-	TRBJ2-1	-	TGTGCCATTGGAGTTCTAAACAATGAGCAGTTCTTC	CAIGVLNNEQFF
TRBV5-1	-	TRBJ1-4	-	TGCGCCAGCAGCTACAATGGGGGGGCGCATAATGAAAAACTGTTTTTT	CASSYNGGAHNEKLFF
TRBV5-1	-	TRBJ1-1	TRBD1	TGCGCCAGCAGAGACAGGGGTGGTGCGGCCACTGAAGCTTTCTTT	CASRDRGGAATEAFF
TRBV5-1	-	TRBJ1-2	-	TGCGCCAGCAGCCTGGGACACTGGGGCTACACCTTC	CASSLGHWGYTF
TRBV29-1	few	TRBJ2-1	-	TGCAGCGTTCGCGTTGGAGGGTTATACAATGAGCAGTTCTTC	CSVRVGGLYNEQFF
TRBV2	-	TRBJ1-1	TRBD1	TGTGCCAGCAGTAGGGGACAGGGGAATTCCCAAGCTTTCTTT	CASSRGQGNSQAFF
TRBV19	-	TRBJ2-1	TRBD1	TGTGCCAGTAGTAAACGACAGGGGTCCTACAATGAGCAGTTCTTC	CASSKRQGSYNEQFF
TRBV29-1	-	TRBJ1-1	-	TGCAGCGGTTCTAACAGGGAGGGCACTGAAGCTTTCTTT	CSGSNREGTEAFF
TRBV18	-	TRBJ1-1	-	TGTGCCAGCTCACCTCCCGGAGATGAAGCTTTCTTT	CASSPPGDEAFF
TRBV28	-	TRBJ1-5	-	TGTGCCAGCAGACCCCTCAGAAATAGCAATCAGCCCCAGCATTTT	CASRPLRNSNQPQHF
TRBV6-1	-	TRBJ1-5	-	TGTGCCAGCAGTGAAGCGTTAGTGGTGGATCAGCCCCAGCATTTT	CASSEALVVDQPQHF
TRBV6-1	-	TRBJ1-2	-	TGTGCCAGCGTCCGGGACATCAATAACTATGGCTACACCTTC	CASVRDINNYGYTF
TRBV7-2	-	TRBJ2-1	TRBD2	TGTGCCAGCAGTTACCGTAGCGGGAGCTCCTACAATGAGCAGTTCTTC	CASSYRSGSSYNEQFF
TRBV29-1	-	TRBJ1-1	-	TGCAGCGTTGCGCAAGGCGGCAACACTGAAGCTTTCTTT	CSVAQGGNTEAFF
TRBV5-4	-	TRBJ2-5	-	TGTGCCAGCAGCGTGGGGATGGAAGAGACCCAGTACTTC	CASSVGMEETQYF
TRBV6-1	-	TRBJ1-4	-	TGTGCCAGCAGCCAGACAGGTAAACTGTTTTTT	CASSQTGKLFF
TRBV7-2	-	TRBJ1-6	-	TGTGCCAGCAGCTTAGCCGGGGGTTCACCCCTCCACTTT	CASSLAGGSPLHF
TRBV5-1	-	TRBJ2-1	TRBD1	TGCGCCAGCAGCTTGGCACAGGGGGACAATGAGCAGTTCTTC	CASSLAQGDNEQFF
TRBV30	once	TRBJ1-1	-	TGTGCCTGGAGTGTACTTAGTGGGAGAGGAATGAACACTGAAGCTTTCTTT	CAWSVLSGRGMNTEAFF
TRBV30	-	TRBJ1-1	-	TGTGCCTGGAGTGTACGGACTTGGCAGGGAGAAGCTTTCTTT	CAWSVRTWQGEAFF
TRBV10-3	-	TRBJ1-2	-	TGTGCCATCAGTGACGGTGAGGGGGGATCTAACTATGGCTACACCTTC	CAISDGEGGSNYGYTF
TRBV19	-	TRBJ2-7	-	TGTGCCAGTAGTATATCCGGCGAGCAGTACTTC	CASSISGEQYF
TRBV25-1	-	TRBJ2-3	TRBD1	TGTGCCAGCAGTGAATGGTTAGGGGGACAGGGGGCTTCAGATACGCAGTATTTT	CASSEWLGGQGASDTQYF
TRBV5-1	-	TRBJ2-2	-	TGCGCCAGCACGAGGGGGGCGCAGGACACCGGGGAGCTGTTTTTT	CASTRGAQDTGELFF
TRBV11-3	-	TRBJ2-7	TRBD2	TGTGCCAGTTCTCCGGGAGCTAGCGGGGAGCAGTACTTC	CASSPGASGEQYF
TRBV11-1	-	TRBJ2-5	-	TGTGCCAGCAGCTCCTCGATTCAAGAGACCCAGTACTTC	CASSSSIQETQYF
TRBV19	once	TRBJ2-4	-	TGTGCCAGTAGTATATCCCCCCCTCGCGGACTCACCATTCAGTACTTC	CASSISPPRGLTIQYF